The T cell receptor beta chain under discussion was sequenced for a study of beta chain features in type 1 diabetes. Study background: All samples yielded some 100,000,000 examined sorted cells.

Note on this clone: What it binds is not known.

Of the isolated RNA, all was reverse transcribed, and so the sequenced material was expressed TCRB transcripts. Here immunoSEQ multiplex PCR was the method, and the copy in TCRdb shows in-frame clones only, minus some. The sample has roughly 370,000 clones, around 13% seen once; the top ten hold roughly 0.038%. The CDR3 is 15 amino acids. From germline, CDR1 is SEHNR and CDR2 FQNEAQ (reference sequence). Trimming left V 5 bases short and J 7 bases short, with 15 bases between. The study, taken as a whole, reports: It was not settled here whether HLA type affects TCRB rearrangement.

The TCR was taken from a man aged 25 to 40 in good health. The chain is built from TRBV7-9 and TRBJ1-6; D gene unclear. Sequenced: naive CD4+ T cells from blood. The CDR3 protein is CASSPPGAFNSPLHF. The CDR3 nucleotides are TGTGCCAGCAGCCCCCCGGGTGCGTTCAATTCACCCCTCCACTTT.